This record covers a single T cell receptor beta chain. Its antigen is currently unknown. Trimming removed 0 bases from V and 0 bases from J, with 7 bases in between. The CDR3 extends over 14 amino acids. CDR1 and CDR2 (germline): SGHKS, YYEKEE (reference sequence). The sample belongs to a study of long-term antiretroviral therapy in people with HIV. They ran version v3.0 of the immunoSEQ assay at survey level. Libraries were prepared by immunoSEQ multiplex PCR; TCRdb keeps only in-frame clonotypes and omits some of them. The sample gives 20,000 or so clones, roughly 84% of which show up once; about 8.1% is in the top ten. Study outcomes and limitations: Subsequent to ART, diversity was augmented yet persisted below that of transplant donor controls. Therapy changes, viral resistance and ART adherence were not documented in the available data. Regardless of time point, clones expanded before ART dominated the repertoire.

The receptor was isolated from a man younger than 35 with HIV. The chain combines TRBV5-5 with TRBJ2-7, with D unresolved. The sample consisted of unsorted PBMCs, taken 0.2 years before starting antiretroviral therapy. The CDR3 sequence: CASSLEEGSYEQYF. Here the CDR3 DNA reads TGTGCCAGCAGCTTGGAGGAAGGCTCCTACGAGCAGTACTTC. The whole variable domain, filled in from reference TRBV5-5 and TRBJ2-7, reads DAGVTQSPTHLIKTRGQQVTLRCSPISGHKSVSWYQQVLGQGPQFIFQYYEKEERGRGNFPDRFSARQFPNYSSELNVNALLLGDSALYLCASSLEEGSYEQYFGPGTRLTVT.